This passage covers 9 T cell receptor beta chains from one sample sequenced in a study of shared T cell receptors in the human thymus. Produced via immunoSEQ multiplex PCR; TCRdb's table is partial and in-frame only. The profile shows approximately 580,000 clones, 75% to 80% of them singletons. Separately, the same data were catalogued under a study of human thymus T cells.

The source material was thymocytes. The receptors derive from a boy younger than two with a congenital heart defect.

For the CDR3, the DNA is TGTGCCAGCAGCTTCAAAGGGGCTTACTCCTACGAGCAGTACTTC. As protein: CASSFKGAYSYEQYF. The chain links TRBV7-3 to TRBJ2-7; a possible D gene is TRBD1 (5 bases). Trimming left V 3 bases short and J 0 bases short, with 12 bases between. CDR3 size: 15 residues. Germline values: CDR1 SGHTA, CDR2 FQGTGA. Together with reference TRBV7-3 and TRBJ2-7, the CDR3 gives the full variable domain: GAGVSQTPSNKVTEKGKYVELRCDPISGHTALYWYRQSLGQGPEFLIYFQGTGAADDSGLPNDRFFAVRPEGSVSTLKIQRTERGDSAVYLCASSFKGAYSYEQYFGPGTRLTVT.

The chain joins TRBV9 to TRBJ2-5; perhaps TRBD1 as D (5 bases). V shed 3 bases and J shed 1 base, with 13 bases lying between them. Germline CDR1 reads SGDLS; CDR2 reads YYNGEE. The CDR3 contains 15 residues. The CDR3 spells CASSGAKGFQETQYF. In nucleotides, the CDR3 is TGTGCCAGCAGCGGAGCTAAGGGGTTCCAAGAGACCCAGTACTTC.

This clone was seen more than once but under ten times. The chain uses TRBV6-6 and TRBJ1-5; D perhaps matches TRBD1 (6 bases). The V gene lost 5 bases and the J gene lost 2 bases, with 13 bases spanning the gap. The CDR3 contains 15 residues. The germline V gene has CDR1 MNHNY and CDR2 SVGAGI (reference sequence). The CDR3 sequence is CASSNTGLGNQPQHF. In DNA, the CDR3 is TGTGCCAGCAGTAACACAGGGCTCGGCAATCAGCCCCAGCATTTT.

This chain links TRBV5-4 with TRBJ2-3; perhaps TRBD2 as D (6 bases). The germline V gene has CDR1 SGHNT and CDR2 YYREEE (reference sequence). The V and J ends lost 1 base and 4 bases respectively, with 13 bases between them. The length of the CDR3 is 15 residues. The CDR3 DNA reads TGTGCCAGCAGCTTGTTACGGGAGAAGGCAGATACGCAGTATTTT. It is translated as CASSLLREKADTQYF.

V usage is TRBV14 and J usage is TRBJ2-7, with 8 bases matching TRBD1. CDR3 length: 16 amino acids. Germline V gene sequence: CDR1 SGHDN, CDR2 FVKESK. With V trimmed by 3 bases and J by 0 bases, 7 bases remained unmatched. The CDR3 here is CASSQGTGQRSYEQYF. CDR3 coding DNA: TGTGCCAGCAGCCAGGGGACAGGCCAGCGCTCCTACGAGCAGTACTTC.

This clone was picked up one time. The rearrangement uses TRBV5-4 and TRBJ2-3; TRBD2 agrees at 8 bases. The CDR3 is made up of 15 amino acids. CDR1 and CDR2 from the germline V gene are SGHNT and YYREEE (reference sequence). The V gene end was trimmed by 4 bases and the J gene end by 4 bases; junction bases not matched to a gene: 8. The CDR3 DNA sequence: TGTGCCAGCAGCACCAGCGGGAGTGCGTCAGATACGCAGTATTTT. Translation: CASSTSGSASDTQYF.

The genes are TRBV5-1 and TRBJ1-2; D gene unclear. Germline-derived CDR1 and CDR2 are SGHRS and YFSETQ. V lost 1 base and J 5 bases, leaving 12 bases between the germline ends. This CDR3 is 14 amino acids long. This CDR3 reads CASSLHAASYGYTF. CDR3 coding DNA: TGCGCCAGCAGCTTGCACGCGGCCAGTTATGGCTACACCTTC.

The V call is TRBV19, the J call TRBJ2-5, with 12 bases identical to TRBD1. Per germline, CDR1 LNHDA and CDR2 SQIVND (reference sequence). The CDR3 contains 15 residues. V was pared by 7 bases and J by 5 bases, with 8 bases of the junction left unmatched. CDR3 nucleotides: TGTGCCAGTAACCTCGGGACAGGGGGCAGGGAGACCCAGTACTTC. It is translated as CASNLGTGGRETQYF.

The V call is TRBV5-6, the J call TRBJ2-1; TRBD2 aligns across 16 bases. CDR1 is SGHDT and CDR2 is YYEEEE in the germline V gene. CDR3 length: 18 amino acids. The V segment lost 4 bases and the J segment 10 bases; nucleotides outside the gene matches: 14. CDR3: CASSARRGLAGGPGEQFF. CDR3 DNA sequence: TGTGCCAGCAGCGCCAGAAGGGGACTAGCGGGAGGGCCAGGCGAGCAGTTCTTC. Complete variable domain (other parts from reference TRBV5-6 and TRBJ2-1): DAGVTQSPTHLIKTRGQQVTLRCSPKSGHDTVSWYQQALGQGPQFIFQYYEEEERQRGNFPDRFSGHQFPNYSSELNVNALLLGDSALYLCASSARRGLAGGPGEQFFGPGTRLTVL.